Each of the 27 T cell receptor beta chains below was sequenced from the same sample in a study of PD-1 blockade in classical Hodgkin lymphoma. Profiling relied on immunoSEQ multiplex PCR, and the TCRdb table lists in-frame clones only, not all of them. The sample holds tens of thousands of clones, just over 90% seen once. Time point given: cycle 4 day 1 (C4D1), after less than 7 weeks of nivolumab. Each patient relapsed following autologous stem cell transplantation, and prior brentuximab vedotin exposure differed. The sample was peripheral blood mononuclear cells (PBMCs), taken before the fourth cycle of nivolumab. These receptor sequences come from a human donor with classical Hodgkin lymphoma.

CDR3 DNA sequence: TGTGCCAGCAGCCTCAGAGGGGGGGAGCTGTTTTTT. The encoded protein is CASSLRGGELFF. This sequence joins TRBV11-3 and TRBJ2-2, with a weak D call TRBD2 (5 bases). The V end was cut by 5 bases, the J end by 8 bases, with 9 bases between. The germline V gene has CDR1 SGHNT and CDR2 YENEEA. The CDR3 has 12 residues.

This rearrangement joins TRBV5-5 to TRBJ1-1; 7 bases are a match to TRBD1. The V gene's germline CDR1 is SGHKS and CDR2 YYEKEE (reference sequence). The length of the CDR3 is 17 residues. With V trimmed by 4 bases and J by 7 bases, 19 bases remained unmatched. CDR3 sequence (DNA): TGTGCCAGCAGCCCCAGTGTAACAGGGGCCCGAACAGTTGAAGCTTTCTTT. Amino acids: CASSPSVTGARTVEAFF. The entire variable domain, with the rest obtained from reference TRBV5-5 and TRBJ1-1, is as follows: DAGVTQSPTHLIKTRGQQVTLRCSPISGHKSVSWYQQVLGQGPQFIFQYYEKEERGRGNFPDRFSARQFPNYSSELNVNALLLGDSALYLCASSPSVTGARTVEAFFGQGTRLTVV.

The CDR3 nucleotides read TGTGCCAGCAGTGACTGGGAAAACATTCAGTACTTC. Protein product: CASSDWENIQYF. The chain carries TRBV6-4 and TRBJ2-4; D gene ambiguous. The CDR3 runs to 12 residues. V dropped 1 base and J dropped 5 bases, with 3 bases sitting between them. Germline CDR1 MRHNA, CDR2 SNTAGT.

This sequence joins TRBV6-6 and TRBJ2-2; no reliable D call. This CDR3 spans 15 amino acids. V gave up 2 bases and J gave up 1 base, with 8 bases separating them. In germline, CDR1 is MNHNY, CDR2 SVGAGI (reference sequence). The DNA for the CDR3 is TGTGCCAGCAGTTACGTAGTTATGAACACCGGGGAGCTGTTTTTT. Its translation is CASSYVVMNTGELFF.

The table lists this clone with a few counts. This sequence joins TRBV4-2 and TRBJ1-6, with 11 positions matching TRBD1. Losses at the gene ends were 0 bases for V and 9 bases for J; bases not matched to a gene: 7. Germline V gene lookup returns CDR1 LGHNA and CDR2 YNFKEQ. This CDR3 has 17 residues. This CDR3 reads CASSQDWGGQGASPLHF. CDR3 nucleotides: TGTGCCAGCAGCCAAGATTGGGGTGGACAGGGGGCTTCACCCCTCCACTTT.

This clone was recorded a few times. DNA of the CDR3: TGTGCCAGCAGACCGCAGGGGCGCGGATGGGACACTGAAGCTTTCTTT. This translates into CASRPQGRGWDTEAFF. The rearrangement joins TRBV5-8 to TRBJ1-1, with D perhaps matching TRBD1 (6 bases). The V end was cut by 5 bases, the J end by 3 bases, with 20 bases between. Germline-derived CDR1 and CDR2 are SGHTS and YDEGEE. The CDR3 length is 16 residues.

The J gene is TRBJ1-3, the V gene TRBV18; D is uncertain. CDR1 is KGHSH and CDR2 is LQKENI in the germline V gene. This CDR3 region has 14 residues. Between the trimmed V and J ends, which lost 1 base and 4 bases, there was a span of 8 bases. The CDR3 loop reads CASSPQAHGNTIYF. The CDR3, as DNA: TGTGCCAGCTCACCACAGGCCCACGGAAACACCATATATTTT.

V gene TRBV9 combines with J gene TRBJ2-7; TRBD2 agrees at 12 bases. Germline V gene sequence: CDR1 SGDLS, CDR2 YYNGEE. This CDR3 contains 17 residues. Losses at the gene ends were 0 bases for V and 1 base for J; bases not matched to a gene: 5. CDR3 in amino acids: CASSVDGGLAGSYEQYF. CDR3 nucleotides: TGTGCCAGCAGCGTAGACGGAGGACTAGCGGGATCCTACGAGCAGTACTTC. Variable domain in full (rest from reference TRBV9 and TRBJ2-7): DSGVTQTPKHLITATGQRVTLRCSPRSGDLSVYWYQQSLDQGLQFLIQYYNGEERAKGNILERFSAQQFPDLHSELNLSSLELGDSALYFCASSVDGGLAGSYEQYFGPGTRLTVT.

The V call is TRBV28, the J call TRBJ1-4, with no clear D. The CDR3 runs 12 residues. V gave up 5 bases and J gave up 11 bases, with 12 bases separating them. Germline V lookup: CDR1 MDHEN, CDR2 SYDVKM. In DNA, the CDR3 is TGTGCCAGCAGTACCGACACAAGGAAACTGTTTTTT. Its translation is CASSTDTRKLFF.

This chain connects TRBV6-5 to TRBJ1-1; D is undetermined. V was cut by 0 bases and J by 4 bases, with 9 bases left in between. CDR1 is MNHEY and CDR2 is SVGAGI in the germline V gene. This CDR3 comprises 14 residues. In DNA, the CDR3 is TGTGCCAGCAGTTACTCGCCGGGAGCCACTGAAGCTTTCTTT. It codes for CASSYSPGATEAFF.

The chain has TRBV15 and TRBJ1-1; 9 nucleotides align to TRBD1. In germline, CDR1 is LNHNV, CDR2 YYDKDF (reference sequence). The ends lost 5 bases at V and 3 bases at J; junction bases unmatched: 1. The CDR3 is 13 amino acids. The CDR3 loop reads CATSRDRDTEAFF. CDR3 nucleotides: TGTGCCACCAGCCGGGACAGGGACACTGAAGCTTTCTTT. The whole variable domain, filled in from reference TRBV15 and TRBJ1-1, reads DAMVIQNPRYQVTQFGKPVTLSCSQTLNHNVMYWYQQKSSQAPKLLFHYYDKDFNNEADTPDNFQSRRPNTSFCFLDIRSPGLGDTAMYLCATSRDRDTEAFFGQGTRLTVV.

The chain employs TRBV4-1 and TRBJ2-7; TRBD2 is a possible D gene (5 bases). The CDR3 is 15 amino acids. Per the germline V gene, CDR1 is MGHRA and CDR2 is YSYEKL. Trimming cost V 0 bases and J 7 bases, with 16 bases left between them. CDR3 in amino acids: CASSQDRGLSGEQYF. CDR3 DNA sequence: TGCGCCAGCAGCCAAGATCGAGGGCTGAGTGGGGAGCAGTACTTC.

The J gene is TRBJ2-3, the V gene TRBV14, with D possibly matching TRBD2 (6 bases). The V and J ends lost 10 bases and 2 bases respectively, with 22 bases between them. The length of the CDR3 is 16 residues. From germline, CDR1 is SGHDN and CDR2 FVKESK. The CDR3 coding sequence is TGTGCCACACGACCGGGGGAGACTTACTACACAGATACGCAGTATTTT. Its protein product is CATRPGETYYTDTQYF.

This chain joins TRBV7-2 and TRBJ1-5; D unresolved. Germline V gene sequence: CDR1 SGHTA, CDR2 FQGNSA. V was cut by 1 base and J by 0 bases, with 7 bases left in between. The CDR3 has 15 amino acids. The CDR3 region is CASSLEADSNQPQHF. The CDR3 region has the DNA TGTGCCAGCAGCTTAGAGGCAGATAGCAATCAGCCCCAGCATTTT.

This clone appeared once. This rearrangement joins TRBV13 to TRBJ1-1; D not certain. CDR3 length: 14 residues. Germline V gives CDR1 PRHDT, CDR2 FYEKMQ (reference sequence). Trimming removed 2 bases at V and 0 bases at J, with 7 bases between. The CDR3 loop reads CASSLSPLNTEAFF. DNA for the CDR3: TGTGCCAGCAGCTTATCCCCACTGAACACTGAAGCTTTCTTT.

CDR3 coding DNA: TGTGCCAGCAGCCCGATAATGGTTAACCGGGACAGGGGATTTTACAATGAGCAGTTCTTC. Translated: CASSPIMVNRDRGFYNEQFF. The chain carries TRBV27 and TRBJ2-1; TRBD1 matches at 10 bases. The V gene end was trimmed by 6 bases and the J gene end by 4 bases; junction bases not matched to a gene: 21. In germline, CDR1 is MNHEY, CDR2 SMNVEV (reference sequence). This CDR3 is built from 20 residues.

This sequence joins TRBV6-5 and TRBJ2-7; D could derive from TRBD1 or TRBD2 (5 bases each). CDR1 is MNHEY, CDR2 SVGAGI, per germline. The germline V and J ends were trimmed by 0 bases and 0 bases, with 12 bases remaining between them. CDR3 size: 16 residues. The CDR3 nucleotides read TGTGCCAGCAGTTACTCGACCGGGGCGAACTCCTACGAGCAGTACTTC. This gives the protein CASSYSTGANSYEQYF.

V gene TRBV25-1 combines with J gene TRBJ2-3; D is uncertain. The germline V gene has CDR1 MGHDK and CDR2 SYGVNS. The ends were cut back, 3 bases at V and 0 bases at J, with 10 bases in the middle. This CDR3 has 15 amino acids. DNA of the CDR3: TGTGCCAGCAGTGATTTGGTGGGTAGCACAGATACGCAGTATTTT. Translation: CASSDLVGSTDTQYF.

The chain has TRBV4-1 and TRBJ2-7, with D perhaps being TRBD1 or TRBD2 (5 bases each). V lost 0 bases and J lost 5, with 8 bases in between. The germline V gene encodes CDR1 MGHRA and CDR2 YSYEKL. The CDR3 contains 13 residues. CDR3 sequence: CASSQERGHEQYF. As DNA, the CDR3 is TGCGCCAGCAGCCAAGAAAGGGGACACGAGCAGTACTTC.

The chain combines TRBV19 with TRBJ1-1, with D unclear. V was clipped by 4 bases and J by 5 bases, with 8 bases between them. CDR1 and CDR2 from the germline V gene are LNHDA and SQIVND (reference sequence). The CDR3 spans 12 residues. CDR3 sequence reads: CASSRSGTEAFF. The CDR3 DNA follows: TGTGCCAGTAGTAGGTCCGGGACTGAAGCTTTCTTT.

The gene calls are TRBV2 and TRBJ2-1, with D hard to call. V lost 3 bases and J 4 bases, leaving 16 bases between the germline ends. CDR3 length equals 16 residues. Germline V gene lookup returns CDR1 SNHLY and CDR2 FYNNEI. This chain's CDR3 is CASSERIRVLYNEQFF. CDR3 bases: TGTGCCAGCAGTGAGAGGATTCGGGTTTTATACAATGAGCAGTTCTTC. The full variable domain, in which reference TRBV2 and TRBJ2-1 provide the parts outside the CDR3, is EPEVTQTPSHQVTQMGQEVILRCVPISNHLYFYWYRQILGQKVEFLVSFYNNEISEKSEIFDDQFSVERPDGSNFTLKIRSTKLEDSAMYFCASSERIRVLYNEQFFGPGTRLTVL.

The V call is TRBV5-1, the J call TRBJ2-1, with D maybe TRBD2 (5 bases). The germline V and J ends were trimmed by 0 bases and 10 bases, with 8 bases remaining between them. This CDR3 spans 12 amino acids. Germline V gene sequence: CDR1 SGHRS, CDR2 YFSETQ. The CDR3 bases are TGCGCCAGCAGCTTGGCTAGGAGGGAGCAGTTCTTC. Amino acids: CASSLARREQFF. The variable domain in full, completed from reference TRBV5-1 and TRBJ2-1, reads KAGVTQTPRYLIKTRGQQVTLSCSPISGHRSVSWYQQTPGQGLQFLFEYFSETQRNKGNFPGRFSGRQFSNSRSEMNVSTLELGDSALYLCASSLARREQFFGPGTRLTVL.

The rearrangement joins TRBV10-2 to TRBJ2-1; possibly TRBD1 or TRBD2 for D (6 bases each). Germline values: CDR1 WSHSY, CDR2 SAAADI. There are 15 residues in the CDR3. The V end lost 4 bases, the J end lost 5 bases, and 15 bases lay between the germline ends. As DNA, the CDR3 is TGCGCCAGCAGTGTTTATTTTGGGGGGCACAATGAGCAGTTCTTC. Its translation: CASSVYFGGHNEQFF.

The rearrangement joins TRBV19 to TRBJ1-5; D unclear. Germline CDR1 and CDR2: LNHDA and SQIVND (reference sequence). V lost 3 bases, J lost 6 bases, and 15 bases lay in between. The CDR3 loop spans 15 amino acids. CDR3 in DNA: TGTGCCAGTAGTATCCAGTCTTGGGCAGGTCAGCCCCAGCATTTT. Translated: CASSIQSWAGQPQHF.

The chain recombines TRBV9 with TRBJ2-7; tentative D call: TRBD2 (6 bases). This CDR3 has 13 amino acids. V lost 2 bases and J 0 bases, leaving 6 bases between the germline ends. Germline-derived CDR1 and CDR2 are SGDLS and YYNGEE. In nucleotides, the CDR3 is TGTGCCAGCAGCGTGACTAGCTCCTACGAGCAGTACTTC. Protein sequence: CASSVTSSYEQYF.

This chain links TRBV5-6 with TRBJ1-2; D uncertain. Germline CDR1 is SGHDT and CDR2 is YYEEEE. V lost 4 bases and J 7 bases, leaving 11 bases between the germline ends. The CDR3 extends over 12 amino acids. CDR3 amino acids: CASSLGLGGYTF. CDR3 in DNA: TGTGCCAGCAGCCTGGGATTGGGTGGCTACACCTTC.

This clone has just one count. The V call is TRBV19, the J call TRBJ2-7; D is ambiguous. This CDR3 has 14 residues. V was shortened by 9 bases and J by 0 bases, with 15 bases between the two germline ends. Germline V lookup: CDR1 LNHDA, CDR2 SQIVND (reference sequence). The CDR3 here is CASTLTQSSYEQYF. CDR3 bases: TGTGCCAGCACCTTGACTCAGAGCTCCTACGAGCAGTACTTC.